The present entry profiles one T cell receptor (beta chain) with its context. Its antigen remains undetermined. No clone much larger than this one lies a single base away; base qualities are absent. The data originate from a study (dated by TCRdb to 2016 to 2017). Library construction relied on RT-PCR. TCRdb records Illumina MiSeq as the sequencer. TCRdb reprocessing: public reads trimmed at Q25 with fastp, clones called with MiXCR, in-frame beta chains kept. Rows are combined by CDR3 protein, so each entry shows the most common genes and DNA. This sample comprises about 680,000 distinct CDR3 sequences, approximately 14% of them detected only once. The ten largest make up roughly 3.9% of the sample. From cysteine to phenylalanine, the CDR3 is 14 amino acids long. Here the CDR3 DNA is all that survives: 42 bases in frame from base 1. V drops 6 bases and J drops 5 bases, leaving 19 bases in between. CDR1 SQVTM and CDR2 ANQGSEA are derived from the germline V gene.

Material for sequencing was memory CD4+ T cells from blood. The chain was built from TRBV29-1 and TRBJ1-1; the D segment could be TRBD1, given 6 matching bases. The source is a female donor in good health, serving as a healthy control. DNA sequence: TGCAGCGTCGGAATGTTAGGGGGGAAGACTGAAGCTTTCTTT. Its amino acids are CSVGMLGGKTEAFF.